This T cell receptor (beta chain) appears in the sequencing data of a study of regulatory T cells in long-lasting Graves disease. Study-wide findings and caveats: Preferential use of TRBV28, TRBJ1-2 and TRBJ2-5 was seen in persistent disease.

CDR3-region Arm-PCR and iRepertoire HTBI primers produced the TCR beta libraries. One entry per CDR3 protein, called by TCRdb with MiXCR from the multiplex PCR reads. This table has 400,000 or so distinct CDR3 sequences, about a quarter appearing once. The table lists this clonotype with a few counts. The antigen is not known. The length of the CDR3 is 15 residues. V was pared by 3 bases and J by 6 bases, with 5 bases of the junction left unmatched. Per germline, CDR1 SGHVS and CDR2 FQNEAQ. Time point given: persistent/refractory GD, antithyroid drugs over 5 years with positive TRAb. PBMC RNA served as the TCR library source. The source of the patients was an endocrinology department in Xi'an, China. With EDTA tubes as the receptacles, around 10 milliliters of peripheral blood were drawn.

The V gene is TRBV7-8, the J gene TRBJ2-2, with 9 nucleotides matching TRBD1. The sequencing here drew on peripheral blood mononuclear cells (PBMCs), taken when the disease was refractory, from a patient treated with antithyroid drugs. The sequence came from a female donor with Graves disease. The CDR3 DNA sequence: TGTGCCAGCAGCTTCGGGACAGGGTTGTCCGGGGAGCTGTTTTTT. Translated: CASSFGTGLSGELFF.